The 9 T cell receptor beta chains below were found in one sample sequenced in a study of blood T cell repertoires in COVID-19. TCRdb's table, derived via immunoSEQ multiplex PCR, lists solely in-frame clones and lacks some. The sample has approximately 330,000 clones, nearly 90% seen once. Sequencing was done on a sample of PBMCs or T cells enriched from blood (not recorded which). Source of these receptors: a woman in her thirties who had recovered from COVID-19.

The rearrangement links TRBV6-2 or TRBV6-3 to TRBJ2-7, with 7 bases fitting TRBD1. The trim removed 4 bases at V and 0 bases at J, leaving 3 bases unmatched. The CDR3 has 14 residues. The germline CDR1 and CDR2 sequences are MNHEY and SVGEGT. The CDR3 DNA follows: TGTGCCAGCAGTTTGGGACAGAGCTCCTACGAGCAGTACTTC. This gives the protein CASSLGQSSYEQYF.

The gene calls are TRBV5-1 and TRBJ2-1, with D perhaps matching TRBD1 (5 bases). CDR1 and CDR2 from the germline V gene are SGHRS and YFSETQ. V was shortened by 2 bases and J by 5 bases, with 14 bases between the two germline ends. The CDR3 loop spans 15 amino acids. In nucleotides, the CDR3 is TGCGCCAGCAGCTTCGGCTGGGTGGGGCACAATGAGCAGTTCTTC. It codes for CASSFGWVGHNEQFF.

The CDR3: CASSATVSGNTIYF. The CDR3, as DNA: TGTGCCAGCAGCGCGACAGTCTCTGGAAACACCATATATTTT. The V call is TRBV9, the J call TRBJ1-3; tentative D call: TRBD1 (5 bases). Trimming cost V 3 bases and J 0 bases, with 7 bases left between them. Germline values: CDR1 SGDLS, CDR2 YYNGEE. The length of the CDR3 is 14 residues.

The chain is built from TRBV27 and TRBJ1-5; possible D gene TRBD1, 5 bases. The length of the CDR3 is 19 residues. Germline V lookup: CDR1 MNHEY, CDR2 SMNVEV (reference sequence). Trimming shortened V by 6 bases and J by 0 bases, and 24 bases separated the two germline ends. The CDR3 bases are TGTGCCAGCAGCCGGTGGGGGGTCGACCAACCCTATAGCAATCAGCCCCAGCATTTT. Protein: CASSRWGVDQPYSNQPQHF.

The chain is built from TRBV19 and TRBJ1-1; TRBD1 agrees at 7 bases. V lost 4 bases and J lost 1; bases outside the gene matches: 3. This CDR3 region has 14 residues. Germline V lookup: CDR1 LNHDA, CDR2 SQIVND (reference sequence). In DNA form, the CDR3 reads TGTGCCAGTAGTACCGGGACAGCGAACACTGAAGCTTTCTTT. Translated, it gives CASSTGTANTEAFF.

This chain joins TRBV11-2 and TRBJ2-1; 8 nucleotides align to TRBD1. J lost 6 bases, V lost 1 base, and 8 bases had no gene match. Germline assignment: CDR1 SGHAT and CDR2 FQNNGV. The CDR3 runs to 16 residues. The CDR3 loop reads CASSLVVGQGPNEQFF. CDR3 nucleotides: TGTGCCAGCAGCTTAGTAGTAGGACAGGGTCCCAATGAGCAGTTCTTC.

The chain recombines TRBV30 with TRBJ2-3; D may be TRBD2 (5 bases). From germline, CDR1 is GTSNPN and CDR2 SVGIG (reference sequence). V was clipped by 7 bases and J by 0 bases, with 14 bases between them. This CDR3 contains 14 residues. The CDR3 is CALHPGYSTDTQYF. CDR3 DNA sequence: TGTGCCTTGCACCCGGGGTATAGCACAGATACGCAGTATTTT.

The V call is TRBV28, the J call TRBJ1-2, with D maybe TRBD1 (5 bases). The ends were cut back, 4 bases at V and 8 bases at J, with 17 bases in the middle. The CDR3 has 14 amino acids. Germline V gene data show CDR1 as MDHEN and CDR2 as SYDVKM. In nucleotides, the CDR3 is TGTGCCAGCAGTTCAACCCTCCAGGGTCTAGGCTACACCTTC. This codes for CASSSTLQGLGYTF.

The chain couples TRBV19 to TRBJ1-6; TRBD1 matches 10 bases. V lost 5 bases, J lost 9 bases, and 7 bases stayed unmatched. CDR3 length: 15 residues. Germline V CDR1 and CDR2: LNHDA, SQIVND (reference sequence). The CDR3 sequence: CASSEHDRGLSPLHF. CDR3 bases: TGTGCCAGTAGTGAACACGACAGGGGGCTTTCACCCCTCCACTTT.